Shown below are 29 T cell receptor beta chains from a single sample sequenced in a study of OX40 agonist ivuxolimab in advanced cancers. The table came from immunoSEQ multiplex PCR; TCRdb's copy has only in-frame clones and leaves some out. Of 85,000 to 100,000 clones in the sample, around 92% are singletons; the top ten hold over 0.2%. The specimen comprised CD4+ or CD8+ T cells sorted from blood, sampled in a trial of the OX40 agonist ivuxolimab. These receptors originate from an adult with an advanced solid tumor such as melanoma, head and neck, liver or kidney cancer.

This clone was recorded only once. The chain joins TRBV6-6 to TRBJ1-2, with a possible D match to TRBD1 (5 bases). CDR1 is MNHNY and CDR2 is SVGAGI in the germline V gene (reference sequence). The CDR3 has 14 residues. The ends were cut back, 5 bases at V and 5 bases at J, with 15 bases in the middle. The CDR3 region is CASSTIGGSYGYTF. For the CDR3, the DNA is TGTGCCAGCAGTACAATCGGGGGTTCGTATGGCTACACCTTC.

The genes are TRBV18 and TRBJ2-5; the D gene is possibly TRBD1 (6 bases). The CDR3 totals 13 residues. Per the germline V gene, CDR1 is KGHSH and CDR2 is LQKENI. Trimming left V 8 bases short and J 1 base short, with 11 bases between. CDR3 protein: CASTGQFQETQYF. In nucleotides, the CDR3 is TGTGCCAGCACTGGACAGTTCCAAGAGACCCAGTACTTC.

The chain is built from TRBV6-1 and TRBJ2-1; D is uncertain. Between the trimmed V and J ends, which lost 6 bases and 0 bases, there was a span of 12 bases. The CDR3 extends over 15 amino acids. The germline V gene encodes CDR1 MNHNS and CDR2 SASEGT. CDR3 region: CASSPDSSSYNEQFF. The CDR3 DNA sequence: TGTGCCAGCAGCCCCGACTCAAGCTCCTACAATGAGCAGTTCTTC.

The genes are TRBV5-1 and TRBJ2-5; D possibly corresponds to TRBD2 (5 bases). Germline V lookup: CDR1 SGHRS, CDR2 YFSETQ. V was pared by 1 base and J by 5 bases, with 12 bases between. The CDR3 has 14 residues. The CDR3 protein is CASSLILGGETQYF. Written as DNA, the CDR3 is TGCGCCAGCAGCTTGATACTAGGTGGCGAGACCCAGTACTTC.

Regarding this clone: This specimen includes other DNA sequences encoding the same CDR3. The rearrangement joins TRBV6-5 to TRBJ2-5; 7 bases align to TRBD1. V dropped 6 bases and J dropped 3; count of bases not matched to a gene: 4. The CDR3 is 13 amino acids. Germline CDR1 MNHEY, CDR2 SVGAGI. This chain's CDR3 is CASRGTVEETQYF. In nucleotides, the CDR3 is TGTGCCAGCAGAGGGACAGTGGAAGAGACCCAGTACTTC.

The genes are TRBV5-1 and TRBJ2-7, with D possibly being TRBD2 (6 bases). V was trimmed by 7 bases and J by 0 bases, leaving 14 bases between them. The V gene's germline CDR1 is SGHRS and CDR2 YFSETQ. The CDR3 runs to 14 residues. The CDR3, as DNA: TGCGCCAGCGGGGAGGTCCTCAGCTCCTACGAGCAGTACTTC. As protein: CASGEVLSSYEQYF.

As concerns this clone: One end of the junction does not line up with germline, which may come from a read error. This chain connects TRBV4-3 to TRBJ2-7; the D gene is possibly TRBD2 (6 bases). The length of the CDR3 is 14 residues. From germline, CDR1 is LGHNA and CDR2 YSLEER. The CDR3 is CASSQDKSGLLTTF. CDR3 nucleotide sequence: TGCGCCAGCAGCCAAGATAAATCGGGACTCCTAACCACTTTC.

This chain uses TRBV30 with TRBJ2-3, with 10 bases identical to TRBD2. V lost 5 bases to trimming and J lost 1 base; unmatched junction nucleotides: 3. This CDR3 region has 14 residues. CDR1 is GTSNPN and CDR2 is SVGIG in the germline V gene (reference sequence). The DNA for the CDR3 is TGTGCCTGGGCCAGCGGGAGGGGCACAGATACGCAGTATTTT. Translating gives CAWASGRGTDTQYF.

The CDR3 here is CASSIEGPGNTIYF. In DNA, the CDR3 is TGTGCCAGTAGTATAGAAGGGCCCGGAAACACCATATATTTT. The genes are TRBV19 and TRBJ1-3; D ambiguous. Deletions cut 0 bases from V and 4 bases from J, with 7 bases between. Germline CDR1 reads LNHDA; CDR2 reads SQIVND (reference sequence). This CDR3 spans 14 amino acids.

The V call is TRBV28, the J call TRBJ2-1, with no clear D. Deletions cut 5 bases from V and 10 bases from J, with 12 bases between. CDR1 is MDHEN, CDR2 SYDVKM, per germline. This CDR3 has 12 residues. Here the CDR3 DNA reads TGTGCCAGCAGTGTTAAGACGTACGAGCAGTTCTTC. Translating it yields CASSVKTYEQFF.

This sequence joins TRBV7-9 and TRBJ1-4; D possibly corresponds to TRBD1 (5 bases). Trimming pared 1 base from V and 5 bases from J, leaving 11 bases between. CDR3 length equals 15 residues. Germline CDR1 is SEHNR and CDR2 is FQNEAQ (reference sequence). The CDR3 nucleotides are TGTGCCAGCAGCTTAGGTGGGGGAGTAAATGAAAAACTGTTTTTT. It codes for CASSLGGGVNEKLFF.

The gene calls are TRBV6-1 and TRBJ2-5; 7 bases fit TRBD1. V lost 6 bases to trimming and J lost 4 bases; unmatched junction nucleotides: 5. This CDR3 has 13 residues. CDR1 is MNHNS, CDR2 SASEGT, per germline. CDR3 DNA: TGTGCCAGCAGGAACAGGGGTACAGAGACCCAGTACTTC. Translating it yields CASRNRGTETQYF.

As concerns this clone: Different DNA sequences within this sample yield the same CDR3. The V and J genes are TRBV19 and TRBJ1-1; D is unclear. There are 13 residues in the CDR3. Germline CDR1 is LNHDA and CDR2 is SQIVND (reference sequence). With 3 bases removed from V and 0 bases from J, the gap between germline ends came to 5 bases. CDR3 region: CASSIGVNTEAFF. As DNA, the CDR3 is TGTGCCAGTAGTATTGGCGTGAACACTGAAGCTTTCTTT.

V and J are TRBV18 and TRBJ2-5; no clear D gene. Trimming shortened V by 5 bases and J by 5 bases, and 6 bases separated the two germline ends. Germline V CDR1 and CDR2: KGHSH, LQKENI. The CDR3 totals 11 residues. This CDR3 reads CASSTEETQYF. The CDR3 region has the DNA TGTGCCAGCTCAACTGAGGAGACCCAGTACTTC.

The chain employs TRBV7-3 and TRBJ1-1; a weak D match, TRBD1 (5 bases). The germline V gene has CDR1 SGHTA and CDR2 FQGTGA. The ends were cut back, 6 bases at V and 0 bases at J, with 8 bases in the middle. The CDR3 totals 13 residues. The CDR3: CASREGLNTEAFF. CDR3 nucleotides: TGTGCCAGCAGGGAGGGGTTGAACACTGAAGCTTTCTTT.

The V and J genes are TRBV4-1 and TRBJ2-4; no reliable D call. The germline gives CDR1 MGHRA, CDR2 YSYEKL. This CDR3 has 12 amino acids. V was shortened by 0 bases and J by 4 bases, with 1 base between the two germline ends. This CDR3 is CASSQDKNIQYF. CDR3 in DNA: TGCGCCAGCAGCCAAGATAAAAACATTCAGTACTTC.

The chain recombines TRBV6-5 with TRBJ2-1; 7 bases fit TRBD2. The V gene's germline CDR1 is MNHEY and CDR2 SVGAGI. V was clipped by 6 bases and J by 0 bases; unmatched bases: 5. The CDR3 extends over 15 amino acids. CDR3 in DNA: TGTGCCAGCAGATTCAGCGGGAACTCCTACAATGAGCAGTTCTTC. This encodes CASRFSGNSYNEQFF.

The CDR3 DNA is TGTGCCAGCAGTTTGCCGCTACAGGGCGGCTACACCTTC. It specifies CASSLPLQGGYTF. The J gene is TRBJ1-2, the V gene TRBV28; weak D call: TRBD1 (6 bases). There are 13 residues in the CDR3. V lost 3 bases and J 8 bases, leaving 13 bases between the germline ends. Germline CDR1 and CDR2: MDHEN and SYDVKM.

The rearrangement links TRBV6-1 to TRBJ1-6; TRBD1 might be the D (5 bases). Trimming stripped 2 bases from V and 7 bases from J, with 12 bases between. The CDR3 extends over 15 amino acids. Germline CDR1 and CDR2: MNHNS and SASEGT. The CDR3 DNA reads TGTGCCAGCAGTGAAAGGGGCGGCAGCAATTCACCCCTCCACTTT. Residues: CASSERGGSNSPLHF.

CDR3 DNA sequence: TGTGCCAGCAGATTGGCCCGAGTGGGAGATACGCAGTATTTT. This sequence encodes CASRLARVGDTQYF. The chain uses TRBV28 and TRBJ2-3; D gene unclear. V was cut by 6 bases and J by 5 bases, with 15 bases left in between. Germline CDR1 is MDHEN and CDR2 is SYDVKM. The CDR3 is 14 amino acids.

The gene calls are TRBV5-1 and TRBJ2-1, with 8 positions matching TRBD2. The CDR3 runs 16 residues. CDR1 SGHRS and CDR2 YFSETQ come from the germline V gene. Trimming at V came to 0 bases and at J to 2 bases, leaving 4 bases not matched to a gene. The CDR3 DNA follows: TGCGCCAGCAGCTTGGTTGTGACTAGCGCCTACAATGAGCAGTTCTTC. It translates to CASSLVVTSAYNEQFF.

This clone was counted a few times. The rearrangement uses TRBV7-9 and TRBJ1-1, with D hard to call. The CDR3 is 14 residues long. Between the trimmed V and J ends, which lost 5 bases and 5 bases, there was a span of 15 bases. Germline CDR1 and CDR2: SEHNR and FQNEAQ (reference sequence). The CDR3 spells CASSRSDGETEAFF. The CDR3 DNA reads TGTGCCAGCAGCCGAAGTGACGGCGAGACTGAAGCTTTCTTT.

The genes are TRBV4-2 and TRBJ2-3, with TRBD2 matching 8 bases. With V trimmed by 4 bases and J by 0 bases, 3 bases remained unmatched. CDR1 LGHNA and CDR2 YNFKEQ come from the germline V gene. The CDR3 covers 15 residues. The chain's CDR3 is CASSRVAGSTDTQYF. The CDR3 DNA reads TGTGCCAGCAGCCGCGTAGCGGGGAGCACAGATACGCAGTATTTT.

The CDR3 protein is CASSDGPSSTDTQYF. CDR3 bases: TGTGCCAGCAGTGACGGCCCATCTAGCACAGATACGCAGTATTTT. The chain joins TRBV28 to TRBJ2-3; no clear D. CDR3 length equals 15 residues. V was shortened by 5 bases and J by 0 bases, with 12 bases between the two germline ends. The germline V gene has CDR1 MDHEN and CDR2 SYDVKM.

The chain combines TRBV30 with TRBJ1-2; D not resolved. CDR3 size: 11 residues. The germline gives CDR1 GTSNPN, CDR2 SVGIG (reference sequence). With 4 bases removed from V and 14 bases from J, the gap between germline ends came to 17 bases. The CDR3 coding sequence is TGTGCCTGGACCACTCGGACGACGGCTACCTTC. The encoded protein is CAWTTRTTATF. Together with reference TRBV30 and TRBJ1-2, the CDR3 gives the full variable domain: SQTIHQWPATLVQPVGSPLSLECTVEGTSNPNLYWYRQAAGRGLQLLFYSVGIGQISSEVPQNLSASRPQDRQFILSSKKLLLSDSGFYLCAWTTRTTATFGSGTRLTVV.

This clone showed up just once. The genes are TRBV6-6 and TRBJ1-3; D uncertain. Germline CDR1 MNHNY, CDR2 SVGAGI (reference sequence). The CDR3 contains 16 residues. The ends were cut back, 1 base at V and 2 bases at J, with 12 bases in the middle. The CDR3 spells CASSYYPEGTGNTIYF. CDR3 nucleotide sequence: TGTGCCAGCAGTTACTACCCCGAAGGGACTGGAAACACCATATATTTT.

This chain joins TRBV2 and TRBJ1-2; D unresolved. This CDR3 is 14 amino acids long. Trimming took 2 bases from V and 8 from J, leaving 15 bases between them. Germline values: CDR1 SNHLY, CDR2 FYNNEI. The CDR3 protein is CASSENRPDVGYTF. CDR3 bases: TGTGCCAGCAGTGAAAATCGGCCGGACGTAGGCTACACCTTC.

CDR3 sequence: CASSLGQYYGYTF. The CDR3 DNA sequence: TGTGCCAGCAGCCTCGGACAGTACTATGGCTACACCTTC. The chain has TRBV6-6 and TRBJ1-2; tentatively, D is TRBD1 (6 bases). Trimming cost V 6 bases and J 3 bases, with 11 bases left between them. CDR1 is MNHNY, CDR2 SVGAGI, per germline (reference sequence). CDR3 length: 13 amino acids.

The chain links TRBV28 to TRBJ1-2, with 7 bases fitting TRBD1. The CDR3 is made up of 12 amino acids. Germline V CDR1 and CDR2: MDHEN, SYDVKM. Unmatched junction bases numbered 10, after V lost 10 bases and J lost 8 bases. Here the CDR3 DNA reads TGTGCCACCTCAGGGGGAGGAATCGGCTACACCTTC. It encodes CATSGGGIGYTF.